These T cell receptor beta chains were read from a single sample in a study of T cell repertoires in cytomegalovirus infection. For these receptors, no antigen is known. TCRdb used MiXCR to reprocess the reads, holding one entry per CDR3 protein. The sample holds around 750,000 distinct CDR3 sequences, about 30% seen once. The source material was cultured CD8+ T cells from PBMCs, sampled from culture after CMV antigen stimulation. Source of these receptors: a human donor in good health (CMV status not recorded). Some clones in this sample may be carry-over from other donors' samples. CDR3s include the opening cysteine and the closing phenylalanine or tryptophan. A D gene is named only where the DNA matches it firmly. Only part of the rows carry a size: once, few, many, or a class if the clone is expanded.

V gene: TRBV5-8; J gene: TRBJ2-1; clone size: -; D gene: -; CDR3 DNA: TGTGCCAGCAGCTTGGACGAGTACAATGAGCAGTTCTTC; CDR3 protein: CASSLDEYNEQFF
V gene: TRBV28; J gene: TRBJ2-1; clone size: -; D gene: TRBD2; CDR3 DNA: TGTGCCAGCAGTTCCCCCCGGGGGGGGCCCCCGGAGCAGTTCTTC; CDR3 protein: CASSSPRGGPPEQFF
V gene: TRBV27; J gene: TRBJ2-5; clone size: -; D gene: TRBD2; CDR3 DNA: TGTGCCAGCAGTTCGCCGACTAGCGGGGGTCGAGAGACCCAGTACTTC; CDR3 protein: CASSSPTSGGRETQYF
V gene: TRBV12-3/TRBV12-4; J gene: TRBJ1-2; clone size: -; D gene: -; CDR3 DNA: TGTGCCAACAGTCCGGGCGCCACTTACTATGGCTACACCTTC; CDR3 protein: CANSPGATYYGYTF
V gene: TRBV29-1; J gene: TRBJ2-1; clone size: -; D gene: TRBD1; CDR3 DNA: TGCAGCGTTGAACAGGGGGTCGACAATGAGCAGTTCTTC; CDR3 protein: CSVEQGVDNEQFF
V gene: TRBV6-5; J gene: TRBJ2-2; clone size: -; D gene: -; CDR3 DNA: TGTGCCAGCAGTTCCAGGGGGGCGGGGAACACCGGGGAGCTGTTTTTT; CDR3 protein: CASSSRGAGNTGELFF
V gene: TRBV6-2/TRBV6-3; J gene: TRBJ1-5; clone size: few; D gene: -; CDR3 DNA: TGTGCCAGCACCGCCCGGCCAGGGGTAGGTCAGCCCCAGCATTTT; CDR3 protein: CASTARPGVGQPQHF
V gene: TRBV27; J gene: TRBJ1-1; clone size: few; D gene: -; CDR3 DNA: TGTGCCAGCATCCGCCGGGACATGGCAAACACTGAAGCTTTCTTT; CDR3 protein: CASIRRDMANTEAFF
V gene: TRBV29-1; J gene: TRBJ1-1; clone size: -; D gene: -; CDR3 DNA: TGCAGCGCAACTGGGAGGGAAGCTTTCTTT; CDR3 protein: CSATGREAFF
V gene: TRBV7-2; J gene: TRBJ1-1; clone size: few; D gene: -; CDR3 DNA: TGTGCCAGCAACTTGGGCATTTGGGGGGAAGCTTTCTTT; CDR3 protein: CASNLGIWGEAFF
V gene: TRBV7-2; J gene: TRBJ2-7; clone size: many; D gene: TRBD1; CDR3 DNA: TGTGCCAGCAGCAGACAGGGGATTCGCTTTGGGGGATTCTACGAGCAGTACTTC; CDR3 protein: CASSRQGIRFGGFYEQYF
V gene: TRBV7-9; J gene: TRBJ2-3; clone size: -; D gene: -; CDR3 DNA: TGTGCCAGCAGCCGGAGGGGGGCGCCAGATACGCAGTATTTT; CDR3 protein: CASSRRGAPDTQYF
V gene: TRBV7-2; J gene: TRBJ1-3; clone size: few; D gene: -; CDR3 DNA: TGTGCCAGCAGTCCTAACTCATGGGTCTCTGGAAACACCATATATTTT; CDR3 protein: CASSPNSWVSGNTIYF
V gene: TRBV6-8; J gene: TRBJ2-1; clone size: -; D gene: -; CDR3 DNA: TGTGCCAGCAGTTCCCCCATAGATGAGCAGTTCTTC; CDR3 protein: CASSSPIDEQFF
V gene: TRBV6-2/TRBV6-3; J gene: TRBJ1-1; clone size: -; D gene: -; CDR3 DNA: TGTGCCAGCAGTTACAAGGGGTTTGAAGCTTTCTTT; CDR3 protein: CASSYKGFEAFF
V gene: TRBV29-1; J gene: TRBJ1-2; clone size: many; D gene: -; CDR3 DNA: TGCAGCGTTGAGGTACGGGGCTATGGCTACACCTTC; CDR3 protein: CSVEVRGYGYTF
V gene: TRBV5-5; J gene: TRBJ2-3; clone size: -; D gene: TRBD1; CDR3 DNA: TGTGCCAGCAGGAACCCGGGACAGGGCACAGATACGCAGTATTTT; CDR3 protein: CASRNPGQGTDTQYF
V gene: TRBV11-3; J gene: TRBJ2-3; clone size: -; D gene: -; CDR3 DNA: TGTGCCAGCAGCTTAATGAAGGGAGCTAGCACAGATACGCAGTATTTT; CDR3 protein: CASSLMKGASTDTQYF
V gene: TRBV15; J gene: TRBJ1-2; clone size: -; D gene: -; CDR3 DNA: TGTGCCACCAGCAGGGGAGGGTCAGGCAGTGGCTACACCTTC; CDR3 protein: CATSRGGSGSGYTF
V gene: TRBV19; J gene: TRBJ2-2; clone size: few; D gene: TRBD1; CDR3 DNA: TGTGCCAGTAGTCCCTGGTTCCAGGGACAGCCGAACACCGGGGAGCTGTTTTTT; CDR3 protein: CASSPWFQGQPNTGELFF
V gene: TRBV7-4; J gene: TRBJ2-1; clone size: -; D gene: -; CDR3 DNA: TGTGCCAGCAGCTTCTCCCAGAAAGGCTACAATGAGCAGTTCTTC; CDR3 protein: CASSFSQKGYNEQFF
V gene: TRBV7-6; J gene: TRBJ2-3; clone size: -; D gene: TRBD2; CDR3 DNA: TGTGCCAGCAGCCGGCGGACTAGCGGTTTCACAGATACGCAGTATTTT; CDR3 protein: CASSRRTSGFTDTQYF
V gene: TRBV7-8; J gene: TRBJ1-5; clone size: few; D gene: -; CDR3 DNA: TGTGCCAGCAGCTTACTGCAGGGCGGTCGGCCCCAGCATTTT; CDR3 protein: CASSLLQGGRPQHF
V gene: TRBV12-3/TRBV12-4; J gene: TRBJ1-5; clone size: few; D gene: TRBD1; CDR3 DNA: TGTGCCAGCAGGGGGACAGGAACACAGCCCCAGCATTTT; CDR3 protein: CASRGTGTQPQHF
V gene: TRBV11-2; J gene: TRBJ1-1; clone size: few; D gene: -; CDR3 DNA: TGTGCCAGCAGCTCCTTTCCTAATGTGAGGGGTGGAGTAGACACTGAAGCTTTCTTT; CDR3 protein: CASSSFPNVRGGVDTEAFF
V gene: TRBV12-3/TRBV12-4; J gene: TRBJ2-7; clone size: many; D gene: TRBD1; CDR3 DNA: TGTGCCAGCACCTTAGGGGGCAGTCCCTACGAGCAGTACTTC; CDR3 protein: CASTLGGSPYEQYF
V gene: TRBV6-1; J gene: TRBJ1-2; clone size: -; D gene: TRBD1; CDR3 DNA: TGTGCCAGCAGAGGAGGGACAGGTTATCCTAACTATGGCTACACCTTC; CDR3 protein: CASRGGTGYPNYGYTF
V gene: TRBV7-9; J gene: TRBJ1-5; clone size: few; D gene: TRBD1; CDR3 DNA: TGTGCCAGCAGCTTATGGGGACAGGGGGCTGGGGGCAATCAGCCCCAGCATTTT; CDR3 protein: CASSLWGQGAGGNQPQHF
V gene: TRBV10-3; J gene: TRBJ1-5; clone size: -; D gene: -; CDR3 DNA: TGTGCCATCAGTGAACGAGGAAGCAATCAGCCCCAGCATTTT; CDR3 protein: CAISERGSNQPQHF
V gene: TRBV20-1; J gene: TRBJ2-1; clone size: -; D gene: -; CDR3 DNA: TGCAGTGCTAGAATGCCCCTCCGAAAACCAGCAAGCCATGAGCAGTTCTTC; CDR3 protein: CSARMPLRKPASHEQFF
V gene: TRBV7-9; J gene: TRBJ2-1; clone size: -; D gene: -; CDR3 DNA: TGTGCCAGCAGACCATACCTTGGGGAGCCAGGGAGGTACAATGAGCAGTTCTTC; CDR3 protein: CASRPYLGEPGRYNEQFF
V gene: TRBV6-6; J gene: TRBJ2-3; clone size: few; D gene: -; CDR3 DNA: TGTGCCAGCAGTTTCGGCCTTAGGTGGGATACGCAGTATTTT; CDR3 protein: CASSFGLRWDTQYF
V gene: TRBV20-1; J gene: TRBJ2-1; clone size: few; D gene: TRBD2; CDR3 DNA: TGCAGTGCTAGAGATGCCGGGACTAGCGGGGGGGCCTACGCTGAGCAGTTCTTC; CDR3 protein: CSARDAGTSGGAYAEQFF
V gene: TRBV10-3; J gene: TRBJ2-3; clone size: few; D gene: -; CDR3 DNA: TGTGCAAATATGGTAGGGGATACGCAGTATTTT; CDR3 protein: CANMVGDTQYF
V gene: TRBV7-2; J gene: TRBJ1-5; clone size: many; D gene: -; CDR3 DNA: TGTGCCAGCAGCCCAGGACAGAGTAGCAATCAGCCCCAGCATTTT; CDR3 protein: CASSPGQSSNQPQHF
V gene: TRBV7-6; J gene: TRBJ2-7; clone size: many; D gene: TRBD1; CDR3 DNA: TGTGCCAGCAGCTTAGGGGACAGTCCCTCCTACGAGCAGTACTTC; CDR3 protein: CASSLGDSPSYEQYF
V gene: TRBV2; J gene: TRBJ2-5; clone size: -; D gene: -; CDR3 DNA: TGTGCCACGATAGGAAAGGGAGAGACCCAGTACTTC; CDR3 protein: CATIGKGETQYF
V gene: TRBV7-8; J gene: TRBJ2-5; clone size: many; D gene: TRBD2; CDR3 DNA: TGTGCCAGCAGCGCCAGCGGGGGGGCAGGAGAGACCCAGTACTTC; CDR3 protein: CASSASGGAGETQYF
V gene: TRBV5-1; J gene: TRBJ1-3; clone size: -; D gene: TRBD1; CDR3 DNA: TGCGCCAGCAGCCCTTCAACAGGGGCCCCTGGAAACACCATATATTTT; CDR3 protein: CASSPSTGAPGNTIYF
V gene: TRBV5-1; J gene: TRBJ2-1; clone size: many; D gene: TRBD1; CDR3 DNA: TGCGCCAGCAGCGACGGGACAGGGGGCTACAATGAGCAGTTCTTC; CDR3 protein: CASSDGTGGYNEQFF
V gene: TRBV7-8; J gene: TRBJ2-7; clone size: many; D gene: TRBD1; CDR3 DNA: TGTGCCAGCAGCTGGGACAGCTCCTACGAGCAGTACTTC; CDR3 protein: CASSWDSSYEQYF
V gene: TRBV6-1; J gene: TRBJ2-2; clone size: -; D gene: -; CDR3 DNA: TGTGCCAACAGTGAACGGAGGGCAAAGAACACCGGGGAGCTGTTTTTT; CDR3 protein: CANSERRAKNTGELFF
V gene: TRBV7-8; J gene: TRBJ2-1; clone size: -; D gene: -; CDR3 DNA: TGTGCCAGCAGCTTAGGGCTAGTCTACATTGAGCAGTTCTTC; CDR3 protein: CASSLGLVYIEQFF
V gene: TRBV19; J gene: TRBJ2-1; clone size: -; D gene: TRBD2; CDR3 DNA: TGTGCCACCAGCCGCGGGCTAGCGGACAATGAGCAGTTCTTC; CDR3 protein: CATSRGLADNEQFF
V gene: TRBV10-3; J gene: TRBJ1-1; clone size: few; D gene: -; CDR3 DNA: TGTGCCATCAGAGAGAGAACTGAAGCTTTCTTT; CDR3 protein: CAIRERTEAFF
V gene: TRBV19; J gene: TRBJ1-3; clone size: few; D gene: -; CDR3 DNA: TGTGCCAGTAGTACCCAGGGGAGCTCTGGAAACACCATATATTTT; CDR3 protein: CASSTQGSSGNTIYF
V gene: TRBV6-1; J gene: TRBJ2-1; clone size: -; D gene: TRBD1; CDR3 DNA: TGTGCCAGCATCGAAGGACAGGGGCTGAACAATGAGCAGTTCTTC; CDR3 protein: CASIEGQGLNNEQFF
V gene: TRBV7-6; J gene: TRBJ2-5; clone size: many; D gene: -; CDR3 DNA: TGTGCCAGCAGCTTAGCGAAACGCCCCCAAGAGACCCAGTACTTC; CDR3 protein: CASSLAKRPQETQYF
V gene: TRBV4-1; J gene: TRBJ1-1; clone size: -; D gene: -; CDR3 DNA: TGCGCCAGCAGCCAAGTTGGAGGGGGAGGCACTGAAGCTTTCTTT; CDR3 protein: CASSQVGGGGTEAFF
V gene: TRBV28; J gene: TRBJ2-5; clone size: few; D gene: TRBD1; CDR3 DNA: TGTGCCAGCACCTCGACAGGGTTAGAAGAGACCCAGTACTTC; CDR3 protein: CASTSTGLEETQYF
V gene: TRBV12-3/TRBV12-4; J gene: TRBJ1-1; clone size: -; D gene: -; CDR3 DNA: TGTGCCAGCAGTTTTCGCCTTGTAGCCACAGACACTGAAGCTTTCTTT; CDR3 protein: CASSFRLVATDTEAFF
V gene: TRBV19; J gene: TRBJ2-3; clone size: -; D gene: -; CDR3 DNA: TGTGCCAGTAGTTCGGGACGAAGGACAGTGACCACAGATACGCAGTATTTT; CDR3 protein: CASSSGRRTVTTDTQYF
V gene: TRBV7-2; J gene: TRBJ2-5; clone size: many; D gene: -; CDR3 DNA: TGTGCCAGCAGCTTAGCGTCAGGACTAAAAGAGACCCAGTACTTC; CDR3 protein: CASSLASGLKETQYF
V gene: TRBV15; J gene: TRBJ2-7; clone size: -; D gene: -; CDR3 DNA: TGTGCCACCAGCTCCAAAGGGTTCTCCTTCGAGCAGTACTTC; CDR3 protein: CATSSKGFSFEQYF
V gene: TRBV10-3; J gene: TRBJ1-4; clone size: -; D gene: -; CDR3 DNA: TGTGCCATCAGCGAAGGGTCCTCTGAAAAACTGTTTTTT; CDR3 protein: CAISEGSSEKLFF
V gene: TRBV7-9; J gene: TRBJ2-7; clone size: -; D gene: -; CDR3 DNA: TGTGCCAGCAGCCCACGGGACGACCAGTACGAGCAGTACTTC; CDR3 protein: CASSPRDDQYEQYF
V gene: TRBV2; J gene: TRBJ2-1; clone size: many; D gene: -; CDR3 DNA: TGTGCCAGCAGTGGCATCCCCCCAGACGTCTTAATCTACAATGAGCAGTTCTTC; CDR3 protein: CASSGIPPDVLIYNEQFF
V gene: TRBV19; J gene: TRBJ2-1; clone size: -; D gene: -; CDR3 DNA: TGTGCCAGTAGCCCGACTGGCCAAGCATACAATGAGCAGTTCTTC; CDR3 protein: CASSPTGQAYNEQFF
V gene: TRBV9; J gene: TRBJ1-1; clone size: once; D gene: -; CDR3 DNA: TGTGCCAGCAGCGGCGTAGCAGTGATGAGTAAGGGCACTGAAGCTTTCTTT; CDR3 protein: CASSGVAVMSKGTEAFF